This T cell receptor beta chain was identified in a study of CD4 and CD8 cells across lung adenocarcinoma regions. Germline V gives CDR1 MNHEY, CDR2 SVGAGI. This CDR3 spans 18 amino acids. Localized lung adenocarcinoma, a non-small cell lung cancer, affected the donors. TCRdb reanalysed the PCR reads using MiXCR and keeps one entry per CDR3 protein. The sample has 4,900 or so distinct CDR3 sequences; roughly 56% are singletons. The chain recombines TRBV6-5 with TRBJ2-3; TRBD2 might be the D (6 bases). The DNA end lines up better with TRBJ2-7; the J call may be wrong. This TCR came from a male donor with lung adenocarcinoma. The CD4 and CD8 labels of this study may be unreliable. Sequencing input: CD4+ T cells from the center of a lung tumor. CDR3 coding DNA: TGTGCCAGCAGTCACCAATCGGGGGAGGCGAATAAGCCAGAGACGCAGTACTTC. Translation: CASSHQSGEANKPETQYF.